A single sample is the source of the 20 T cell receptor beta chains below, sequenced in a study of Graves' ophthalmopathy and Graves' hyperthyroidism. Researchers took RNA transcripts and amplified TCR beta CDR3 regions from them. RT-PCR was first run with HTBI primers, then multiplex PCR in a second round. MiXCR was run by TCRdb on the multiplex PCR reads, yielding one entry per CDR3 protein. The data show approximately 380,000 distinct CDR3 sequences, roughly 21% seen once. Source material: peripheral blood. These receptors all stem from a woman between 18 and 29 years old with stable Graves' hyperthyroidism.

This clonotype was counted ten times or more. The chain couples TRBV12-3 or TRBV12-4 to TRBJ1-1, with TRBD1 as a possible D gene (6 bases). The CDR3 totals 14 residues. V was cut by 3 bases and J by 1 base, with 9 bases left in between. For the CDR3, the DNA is TGTGCCAGCAGTTTTGAGGGGGGGAACACTGAAGCTTTCTTT. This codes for CASSFEGGNTEAFF.

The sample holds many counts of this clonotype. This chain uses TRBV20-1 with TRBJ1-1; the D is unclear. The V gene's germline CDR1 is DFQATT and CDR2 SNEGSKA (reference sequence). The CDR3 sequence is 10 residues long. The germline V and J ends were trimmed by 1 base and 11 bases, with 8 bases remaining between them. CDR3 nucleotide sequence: TGCAGTGCTAGAGGGGCGGTCGCTTTCTTT. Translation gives CSARGAVAFF.

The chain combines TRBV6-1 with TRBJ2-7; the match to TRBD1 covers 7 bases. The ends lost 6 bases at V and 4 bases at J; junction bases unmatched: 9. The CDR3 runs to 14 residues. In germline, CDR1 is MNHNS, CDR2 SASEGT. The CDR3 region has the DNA TGTGCCAGCAGGGCGACAGGGATTCGTTACGAGCAGTACTTC. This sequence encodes CASRATGIRYEQYF.

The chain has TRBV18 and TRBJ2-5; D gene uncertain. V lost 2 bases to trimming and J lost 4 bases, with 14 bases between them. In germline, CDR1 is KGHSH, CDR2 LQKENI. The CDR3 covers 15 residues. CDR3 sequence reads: CASSPFSREVETQYF. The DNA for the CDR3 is TGTGCCAGCTCACCATTTTCCCGCGAGGTAGAGACCCAGTACTTC.

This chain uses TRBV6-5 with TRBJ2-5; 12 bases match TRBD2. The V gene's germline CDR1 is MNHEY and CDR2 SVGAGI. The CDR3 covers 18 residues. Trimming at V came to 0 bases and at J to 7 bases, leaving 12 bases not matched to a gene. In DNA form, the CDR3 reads TGTGCCAGCAGTTACTCTTCGGCTAGCGGGGGGGCGTTTGGGACCCAGTACTTC. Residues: CASSYSSASGGAFGTQYF.

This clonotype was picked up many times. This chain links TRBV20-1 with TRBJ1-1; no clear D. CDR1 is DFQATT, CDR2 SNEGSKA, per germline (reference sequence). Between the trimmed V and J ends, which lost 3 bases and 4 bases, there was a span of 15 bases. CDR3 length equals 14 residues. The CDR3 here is CSASYGRWSTEAFF. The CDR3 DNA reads TGCAGTGCTAGTTACGGCCGGTGGAGCACTGAAGCTTTCTTT.

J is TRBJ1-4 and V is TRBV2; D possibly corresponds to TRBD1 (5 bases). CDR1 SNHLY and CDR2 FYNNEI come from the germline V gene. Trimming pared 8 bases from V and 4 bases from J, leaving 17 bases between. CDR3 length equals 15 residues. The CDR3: CASGPPGLNNEKLFF. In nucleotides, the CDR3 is TGTGCCAGCGGACCTCCAGGGCTAAATAATGAAAAACTGTTTTTT.

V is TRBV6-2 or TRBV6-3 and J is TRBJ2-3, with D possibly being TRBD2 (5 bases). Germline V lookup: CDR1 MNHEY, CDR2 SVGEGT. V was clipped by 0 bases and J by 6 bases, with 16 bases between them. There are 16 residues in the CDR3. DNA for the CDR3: TGTGCCAGCAGTTACTCACTAGATCCCTTAGGTGATACGCAGTATTTT. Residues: CASSYSLDPLGDTQYF.

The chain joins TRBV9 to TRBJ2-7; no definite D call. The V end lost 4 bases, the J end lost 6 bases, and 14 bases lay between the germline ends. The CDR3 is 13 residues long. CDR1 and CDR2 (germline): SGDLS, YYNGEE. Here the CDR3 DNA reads TGTGCCAGCAGCCAAAGTGGAGAGTTCGAGCAGTACTTC. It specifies CASSQSGEFEQYF.

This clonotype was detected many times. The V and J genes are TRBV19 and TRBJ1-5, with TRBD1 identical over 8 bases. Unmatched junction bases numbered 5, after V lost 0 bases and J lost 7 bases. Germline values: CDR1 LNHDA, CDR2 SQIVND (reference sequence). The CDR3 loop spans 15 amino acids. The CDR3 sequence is CASSIDGQGWQPQHF. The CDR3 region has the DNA TGTGCCAGTAGTATAGATGGACAGGGCTGGCAGCCCCAGCATTTT. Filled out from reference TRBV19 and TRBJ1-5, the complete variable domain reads DGGITQSPKYLFRKEGQNVTLSCEQNLNHDAMYWYRQDPGQGLRLIYYSQIVNDFQKGDIAEGYSVSREKKESFPLTVTSAQKNPTAFYLCASSIDGQGWQPQHFGDGTRLSIL.

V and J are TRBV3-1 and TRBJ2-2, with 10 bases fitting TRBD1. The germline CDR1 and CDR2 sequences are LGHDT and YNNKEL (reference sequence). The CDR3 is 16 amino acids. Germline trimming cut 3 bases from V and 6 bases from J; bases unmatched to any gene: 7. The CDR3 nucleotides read TGTGCCAGCAGCCACGGGACAGGGGCTGGGTCCGGGGAGCTGTTTTTT. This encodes CASSHGTGAGSGELFF.

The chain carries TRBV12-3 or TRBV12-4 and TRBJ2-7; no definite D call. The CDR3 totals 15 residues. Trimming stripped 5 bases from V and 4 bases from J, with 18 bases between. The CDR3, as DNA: TGTGCCAGCAGTCCGACCTCAGTTCGGCCGTACGAGCAGTACTTC. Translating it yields CASSPTSVRPYEQYF.

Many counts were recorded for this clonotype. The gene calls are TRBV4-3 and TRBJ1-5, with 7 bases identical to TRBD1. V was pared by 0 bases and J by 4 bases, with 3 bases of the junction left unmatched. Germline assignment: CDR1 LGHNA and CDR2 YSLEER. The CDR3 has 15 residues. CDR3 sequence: CASSQDKGQNQPQHF. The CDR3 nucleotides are TGCGCCAGCAGCCAAGATAAGGGACAGAATCAGCCCCAGCATTTT.

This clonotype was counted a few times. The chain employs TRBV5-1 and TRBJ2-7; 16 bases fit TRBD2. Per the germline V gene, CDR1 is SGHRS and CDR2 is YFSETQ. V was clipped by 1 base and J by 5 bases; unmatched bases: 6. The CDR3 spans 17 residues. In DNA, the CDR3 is TGCGCCAGCAGCTTGTCCGGGACTAGCGGGAGGGCAAACGAGCAGTACTTC. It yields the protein CASSLSGTSGRANEQYF. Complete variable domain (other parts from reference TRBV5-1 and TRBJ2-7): KAGVTQTPRYLIKTRGQQVTLSCSPISGHRSVSWYQQTPGQGLQFLFEYFSETQRNKGNFPGRFSGRQFSNSRSEMNVSTLELGDSALYLCASSLSGTSGRANEQYFGPGTRLTVT.

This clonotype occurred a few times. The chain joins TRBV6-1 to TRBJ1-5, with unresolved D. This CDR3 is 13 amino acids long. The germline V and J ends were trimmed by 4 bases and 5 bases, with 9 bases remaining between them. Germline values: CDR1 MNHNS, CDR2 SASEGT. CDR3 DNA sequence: TGTGCCAGCAGTGCGCACATAGATCAGCCCCAGCATTTT. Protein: CASSAHIDQPQHF.

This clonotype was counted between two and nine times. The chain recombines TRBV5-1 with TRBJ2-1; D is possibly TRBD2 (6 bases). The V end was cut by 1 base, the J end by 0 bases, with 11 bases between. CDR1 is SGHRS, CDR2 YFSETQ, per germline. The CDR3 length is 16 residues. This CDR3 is CASSLTGGNSYNEQFF. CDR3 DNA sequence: TGCGCCAGCAGCTTGACCGGGGGAAACTCCTACAATGAGCAGTTCTTC.

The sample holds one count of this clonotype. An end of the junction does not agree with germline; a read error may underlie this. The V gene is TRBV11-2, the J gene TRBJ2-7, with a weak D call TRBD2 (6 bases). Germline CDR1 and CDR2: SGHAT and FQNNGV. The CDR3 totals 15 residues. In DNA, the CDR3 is TGTGCCAGCAGCGTTTGGGCTATCGGGAGCTACGATCAGTACTTC. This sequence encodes CASSVWAIGSYDQYF.

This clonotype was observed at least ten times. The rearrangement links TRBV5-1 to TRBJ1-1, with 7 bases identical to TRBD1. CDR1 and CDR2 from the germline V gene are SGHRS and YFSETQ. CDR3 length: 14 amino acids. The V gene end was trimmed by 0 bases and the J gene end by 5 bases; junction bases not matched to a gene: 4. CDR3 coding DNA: TGCGCCAGCAGCTTGGGACAGGGTAGAACTGAAGCTTTCTTT. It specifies CASSLGQGRTEAFF.

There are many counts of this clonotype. CDR3 sequence (DNA): TGCAGTGCTCCTCAGGGGCTACTAGCGGGAGCCACCTACGAGCAGTACTTC. Translating it yields CSAPQGLLAGATYEQYF. The chain is built from TRBV20-1 and TRBJ2-7, with 11 bases matching TRBD2. The CDR3 length is 17 residues. Germline values: CDR1 DFQATT, CDR2 SNEGSKA (reference sequence). V was clipped by 5 bases and J by 2 bases; unmatched bases: 14.

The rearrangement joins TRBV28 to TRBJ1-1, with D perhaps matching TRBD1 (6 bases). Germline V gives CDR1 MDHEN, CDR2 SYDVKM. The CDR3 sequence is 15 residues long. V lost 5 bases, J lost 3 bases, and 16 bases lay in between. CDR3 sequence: CASSPGHLGDTEAFF. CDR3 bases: TGTGCCAGCAGTCCGGGACACCTGGGGGACACTGAAGCTTTCTTT. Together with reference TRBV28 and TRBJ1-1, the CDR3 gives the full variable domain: DVKVTQSSRYLVKRTGEKVFLECVQDMDHENMFWYRQDPGLGLRLIYFSYDVKMKEKGDIPEGYSVSREKKERFSLILESASTNQTSMYLCASSPGHLGDTEAFFGQGTRLTVV.